Listed below are T cell receptor beta chains from one sample, sequenced in a study of Graves' ophthalmopathy and Graves' hyperthyroidism. MiXCR was run by TCRdb on the multiplex PCR reads, yielding one entry per CDR3 protein. Of hundreds of thousands of distinct CDR3 sequences in the sample, about a fifth were seen once. The material sequenced was peripheral blood. All receptors derive from a woman aged 18-29 years with stable Graves' hyperthyroidism. Some clones in this sample may be carry-over from other donors' samples. Both conserved end residues are part of each CDR3. The D gene is left open where the match is weak. The size of a clone is reported for some rows only, either as once, few or many, or as a class for expanded clones.

14	TRBV4-1	few	.	TRBJ2-7	TGCGCCAGCAGCCAAGGCGGCCTTTTGGGCGAGCAGTACTTC	CASSQGGLLGEQYF
16	TRBV5-1	.	TRBD1	TRBJ2-7	TGCGCCAGCAGCTTGCTAGGGCTGCGGACAGGCTACGAGCAGTACTTC	CASSLLGLRTGYEQYF
13	TRBV12-3/TRBV12-4	many	.	TRBJ1-5	TGTGCCAGCAGGACGCAGGGAAATCAGCCCCAGCATTTT	CASRTQGNQPQHF
16	TRBV12-3/TRBV12-4	.	.	TRBJ2-6	TGTGCCAGCAGTTTAGCGCGGACCTTTGGGGCCAACGTTCTGACTTTC	CASSLARTFGANVLTF
16	TRBV6-5	many	.	TRBJ1-3	TGTGCCAGCAGTTACTCGTCTCCAGGCACTGGAAACACCATATATTTT	CASSYSSPGTGNTIYF
14	TRBV29-1	many	.	TRBJ2-5	TGCAGCGTTGAAGTCCCCGGTTTTAGGAAGACCCAGTACTTC	CSVEVPGFRKTQYF
13	TRBV14	many	TRBD1	TRBJ2-7	TGTGCCAGCAGCCAAGTAGGGACAGGGCGGCAGTACTTC	CASSQVGTGRQYF
17	TRBV2	many	.	TRBJ2-6	TGTGCCAGCAGTCTTGGGGACGACGGAAGATTGGCCAACGTCCTGACTTTC	CASSLGDDGRLANVLTF
12	TRBV2	.	TRBD1	TRBJ1-1	TGTGCCAGCACCGCACAGGGGGTGCGGGCTTTCTTT	CASTAQGVRAFF
13	TRBV11-2	many	TRBD1	TRBJ1-1	TGTGCCAGCAGCCTTACCCGGGACAGGGAAGCTTTCTTT	CASSLTRDREAFF
15	TRBV6-5	many	TRBD1	TRBJ2-7	TGTGCCAGCAGTTATAACAACAGAGGGGGCCACGAGCAGTACTTC	CASSYNNRGGHEQYF
13	TRBV28	.	.	TRBJ2-4	TGTGCCAGCAGTCCCGGGACTGGGGGCGTTCAGTACTTC	CASSPGTGGVQYF
14	TRBV13	many	.	TRBJ1-1	TGTGCCAGCAGCTTGGTCTCGGGGAGCACTGAAGCTTTCTTT	CASSLVSGSTEAFF
16	TRBV20-1	.	TRBD1	TRBJ1-6	TGCAGTGCTAGAATGACAGGGGGCCGATGGGATTCACCCCTCCACTTT	CSARMTGGRWDSPLHF
16	TRBV15	many	TRBD2	TRBJ2-5	TGTGCCACCAGGACTAGCGGGAGACGGAGTGGAGAGACCCAGTACTTC	CATRTSGRRSGETQYF
16	TRBV4-1	few	TRBD2	TRBJ2-7	TGCGCCAGCAGCCAAACCCGGACTAGCGTCTCCTACGAGCAGTACTTC	CASSQTRTSVSYEQYF
15	TRBV6-1	many	.	TRBJ2-5	TGTGCCAGCAGGTCGGGTTGGGGGGTACAAGAGACCCAGTACTTC	CASRSGWGVQETQYF
17	TRBV20-1	many	TRBD1	TRBJ2-7	TGCAGTGCCCAGACTAGATACAGGGGGCGCGTAGCCTACGAGCAGTACTTC	CSAQTRYRGRVAYEQYF
14	TRBV7-8	many	TRBD1	TRBJ1-2	TGTGCCAGCACCCTGGACAGGGTGGGTGGCGGCTACACCTTC	CASTLDRVGGGYTF
16	TRBV6-5	once	TRBD1	TRBJ2-2	TGTGCCAGCATTAATCCGGGACAGGGTAACACCGGGGAGCTGTTTTTT	CASINPGQGNTGELFF
16	TRBV28	many	.	TRBJ2-7	TGTGCCAGCAGTTTATCCTCGCTGGGGGGATCCTACGAGCAGTACTTC	CASSLSSLGGSYEQYF
14	TRBV5-1	many	TRBD1	TRBJ1-2	TGTGCCAGCAGTTTAGGGACAGGCGCCTATGGCTACACCTTC	CASSLGTGAYGYTF
14	TRBV30	.	TRBD1	TRBJ2-7	TGTGCCTGGGAGGGGCCCAGGGGGATATACGAGCAGTACTTC	CAWEGPRGIYEQYF
15	TRBV4-1	many	.	TRBJ2-5	TGCGCCAGCAGCCCGCCGTTGAAGGGTGAGGAGACCCAGTACTTC	CASSPPLKGEETQYF
14	TRBV6-5	.	TRBD1	TRBJ1-6	TGTGCCAGCAGATGGACAGGGAAGAATTCACCCCTCCACTTT	CASRWTGKNSPLHF